The clone carrying this T cell receptor (beta chain) was seen at least ten times. Its antigen is currently unknown. The data originate from a study of identical twins. Study-wide results and caveats: Memory repertoires showed no such pattern, whereas abundant cord blood beta clonotypes carried fewer insertions. Analyses of zero insertions could be partly confounded by invariant MAIT and iNKT cells. A cross-sectional statistical analysis, not follow-up of the same donors, supported the conclusions. Twin sharing of out-of-frame TCR alpha was underestimated by models in monozygotic pairs.

TCRdb re-analysed the 5' RACE reads in MiXCR, keeping a single row per CDR3 protein. The sample has 250,000 or so distinct CDR3 sequences; 7% are singletons. This same sample was also taken into another study, of yellow fever vaccine responses in identical twins.

This TCR derives from a woman under 30 in good health. The sequenced sample was memory (CD45RO+) T cells sorted from blood.

Here the CDR3 reads CASSNRAGELFF. The CDR3 DNA sequence: TGTGCCAGCAGCAACAGGGCCGGGGAGCTGTTTTTT. The chain combines TRBV7-2 with TRBJ2-2; weak D call: TRBD1 (6 bases). Germline V CDR1 and CDR2: SGHTA, FQGNSA. Trimming left V 5 bases short and J 6 bases short, with 7 bases between. This CDR3 spans 12 amino acids.